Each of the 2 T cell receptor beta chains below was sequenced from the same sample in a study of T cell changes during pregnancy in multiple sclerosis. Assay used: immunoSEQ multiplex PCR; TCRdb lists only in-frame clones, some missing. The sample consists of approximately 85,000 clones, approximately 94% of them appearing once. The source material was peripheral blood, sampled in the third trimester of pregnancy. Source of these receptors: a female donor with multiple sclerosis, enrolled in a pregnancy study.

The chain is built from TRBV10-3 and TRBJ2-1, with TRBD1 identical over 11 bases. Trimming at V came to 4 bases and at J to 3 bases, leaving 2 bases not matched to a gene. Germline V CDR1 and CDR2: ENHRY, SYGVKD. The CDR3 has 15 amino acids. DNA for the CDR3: TGTGCCATCAGTGGGGGACAGGGGGGCTACAATGAGCAGTTCTTC. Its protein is CAISGGQGGYNEQFF.

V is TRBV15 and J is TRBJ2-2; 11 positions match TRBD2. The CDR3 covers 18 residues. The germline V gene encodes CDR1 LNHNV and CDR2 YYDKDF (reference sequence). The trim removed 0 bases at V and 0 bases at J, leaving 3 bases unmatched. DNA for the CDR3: TGTGCCACCAGCAGAGACCTACTAGCGGGGGCGAACACCGGGGAGCTGTTTTTT. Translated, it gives CATSRDLLAGANTGELFF.